This T cell receptor beta chain was documented in a study of blood T cells in healthy people across ages. In the study overall: About one barcoded beta molecule per two T cells was captured by template switching. General study points: Comparison with aged donors showed that long-lived donors had more naive CD4+ cells and higher diversity.

V shed 0 bases, J shed 2 bases, and the junction held 6 bases outside the gene matches. Germline V CDR1 and CDR2: LGHNA, YSLEER. This CDR3 spans 17 amino acids. Collection of roughly 10 milliliters of peripheral blood was performed for each donor. With regard to this clonotype: Its antigen is not identified. A much more abundant neighbour one base away suggests this may be a read error.

PCR was performed a second time for about 7 to 11 cycles using a sample-barcoded 5' primer and a J-beta primer mix. A template-switch adaptor with 12 random nucleotides tagged each cDNA molecule. TCRdb re-called the 5' RACE reads through MiXCR, storing one row per CDR3 protein. This table holds 450,000 to 700,000 distinct CDR3 sequences, 25% to 30% found once. The clonotype was recovered from a woman between 65 and 79 years old in good health. Sequences were obtained from blood. J is TRBJ2-3 and V is TRBV4-3; 9 bases agree with TRBD2. The CDR3 protein is CASSQDWRGGVTDTQYF. As DNA, the CDR3 is TGCGCCAGCAGCCAAGATTGGCGGGGGGGCGTCACAGATACGCAGTATTTT.